This T cell receptor beta chain stems from a study of T-cell reconstitution after alpha-beta-depleted transplantation in children. This clonotype was seen many times. During its preparation, the TCRbeta library received unique molecular identifiers. TCRdb redid the calling of the PCR reads with MiXCR, one entry per CDR3 protein. This sample has roughly 190,000 distinct CDR3 sequences, with more than 12% found just once. Germline assignment: CDR1 MNHNS and CDR2 SASEGT. This CDR3 comprises 16 residues. Trimming took 5 bases from V and 1 from J; bases not matched to a gene: 6. The receptor was derived from a human donor who donated a stem cell graft to a child with acute lymphoblastic leukemia. The chain uses TRBV6-1 and TRBJ2-1, with 9 bases matching TRBD2. Sequenced here: PBMCs from the stem cell graft donor, sampled from the stem cell graft. The CDR3 sequence: CASSRGRAVSYNEQFF. The CDR3 DNA is TGTGCCAGCAGTCGCGGGAGGGCCGTATCCTACAATGAGCAGTTCTTC.